The 23 T cell receptor beta chains below were found in one sample sequenced in a study of blood T cell repertoires in COVID-19. Sequencing used immunoSEQ multiplex PCR; TCRdb keeps in-frame clones, though not all of them. The sample lists tens of thousands of clones, approximately 78% occurring once. Specimen: peripheral blood. These receptors came from a human donor in a cohort sampled during active COVID-19.

The chain is built from TRBV5-6 and TRBJ2-7; possibly TRBD2 for D (5 bases). The CDR3 spans 17 residues. The V end was cut by 2 bases, the J end by 3 bases, with 21 bases between. CDR1 SGHDT and CDR2 YYEEEE come from the germline V gene. The CDR3 reads CASSFPPGVLGNYEQYF. The CDR3 DNA reads TGTGCCAGCAGCTTCCCCCCCGGGGTTTTAGGGAACTACGAGCAGTACTTC.

Relative to its sample, this clone is medium-sized (0.01 to 0.1%). V is TRBV6-5 and J is TRBJ1-1, with 11 bases aligning to TRBD1. V lost 6 bases to trimming and J lost 11 bases; unmatched junction nucleotides: 8. The CDR3 spans 13 residues. CDR1 and CDR2 (germline): MNHEY, SVGAGI. The CDR3 DNA sequence: TGTGCCAGCAGCCAAGGACAGGGGGCGCGGGCTTTCTTT. Amino acids: CASSQGQGARAFF.

The chain uses TRBV7-9 and TRBJ1-1; D is unclear. Germline V gene lookup returns CDR1 SEHNR and CDR2 FQNEAQ (reference sequence). V was trimmed by 6 bases and J by 1 base, leaving 9 bases between them. The length of the CDR3 is 13 residues. In DNA form, the CDR3 reads TGTGCCAGCAGGATGGCAGGGAACACTGAAGCTTTCTTT. Protein product: CASRMAGNTEAFF.

The gene calls are TRBV5-1 and TRBJ1-2; D might be TRBD1 (6 bases). The germline V gene has CDR1 SGHRS and CDR2 YFSETQ. V dropped 0 bases and J dropped 8 bases, with 14 bases sitting between them. This CDR3 contains 14 residues. The CDR3 protein is CASSLEAGVMGYTF. Here the CDR3 DNA reads TGCGCCAGCAGCTTGGAGGCAGGGGTGATGGGCTACACCTTC.

The CDR3 DNA sequence: TGCGCCAGCAGCCGGTGGGACAGGGGAATAAGCAATCAGCCCCAGCATTTT. It yields the protein CASSRWDRGISNQPQHF. V gene TRBV4-1 combines with J gene TRBJ1-5; the match to TRBD1 covers 10 bases. This CDR3 comprises 17 residues. The germline V gene encodes CDR1 MGHRA and CDR2 YSYEKL. The V segment lost 4 bases and the J segment 1 base; nucleotides outside the gene matches: 7.

The chain combines TRBV6-2 or TRBV6-3 with TRBJ2-7; TRBD1 might be the D (6 bases). The V gene lost 2 bases and the J gene lost 2 bases, with 10 bases spanning the gap. The CDR3 runs to 14 residues. CDR1 MNHEY and CDR2 SVGEGT come from the germline V gene. CDR3 region: CASSYGTSTYEQYF. The CDR3 DNA follows: TGTGCCAGCAGTTACGGGACATCGACCTACGAGCAGTACTTC.

The V call is TRBV5-1, the J call TRBJ2-7, with TRBD2 matching over 11 bases. There are 15 residues in the CDR3. CDR1 and CDR2 from the germline V gene are SGHRS and YFSETQ. Germline trimming cut 3 bases from V and 6 bases from J; bases unmatched to any gene: 8. The DNA of the CDR3 is TGCGCCAGCAGCTCCCAGACTAGCGGGGTTCCCGAGCAGTACTTC. It encodes CASSSQTSGVPEQYF. The variable domain in full, completed from reference TRBV5-1 and TRBJ2-7, reads KAGVTQTPRYLIKTRGQQVTLSCSPISGHRSVSWYQQTPGQGLQFLFEYFSETQRNKGNFPGRFSGRQFSNSRSEMNVSTLELGDSALYLCASSSQTSGVPEQYFGPGTRLTVT.

The chain uses TRBV30 and TRBJ1-2, with 8 bases matching TRBD1. The CDR3 totals 13 residues. Germline V gene lookup returns CDR1 GTSNPN and CDR2 SVGIG (reference sequence). The trim removed 7 bases at V and 0 bases at J, leaving 4 bases unmatched. CDR3 coding DNA: TGTGCCTATACAGGGGGAACTAACTATGGCTACACCTTC. Its translation is CAYTGGTNYGYTF. Full variable domain (outside the CDR3, taken from reference TRBV30 and TRBJ1-2): SQTIHQWPATLVQPVGSPLSLECTVEGTSNPNLYWYRQAAGRGLQLLFYSVGIGQISSEVPQNLSASRPQDRQFILSSKKLLLSDSGFYLCAYTGGTNYGYTFGSGTRLTVV.

The chain couples TRBV11-2 to TRBJ2-7; 7 bases map to TRBD1. From germline, CDR1 is SGHAT and CDR2 FQNNGV. The CDR3 totals 15 residues. The V segment lost 2 bases and the J segment 2 bases; nucleotides outside the gene matches: 6. The DNA of the CDR3 is TGTGCCAGCAGCTTAACAGACAGGGCTGCCTACGAGCAGTACTTC. Residues: CASSLTDRAAYEQYF.

This sequence joins TRBV5-1 and TRBJ2-7; 7 bases are shared with TRBD1. V shed 3 bases and J 6 bases; nucleotides not matched to a gene: 3. This CDR3 has 12 amino acids. Germline CDR1 reads SGHRS; CDR2 reads YFSETQ. CDR3 in amino acids: CASSSQGFEQYF. In DNA form, the CDR3 reads TGCGCCAGCAGCTCACAGGGGTTCGAGCAGTACTTC. Full variable domain (outside the CDR3, taken from reference TRBV5-1 and TRBJ2-7): KAGVTQTPRYLIKTRGQQVTLSCSPISGHRSVSWYQQTPGQGLQFLFEYFSETQRNKGNFPGRFSGRQFSNSRSEMNVSTLELGDSALYLCASSSQGFEQYFGPGTRLTVT.

This clone was detected only a few times. This CDR3 fails to terminate in the conserved phenylalanine or tryptophan, so it likely reflects a read error. Because the CDR3's place on the DNA is in doubt, the DNA is left out and the CDR3 is given as listed by TCRdb. V usage is TRBV5-4 and J usage is TRBJ1-1; TRBD1 reflects the table's D call only, with no check against the DNA. A total of 11 residues make up the CDR3, ends included. Germline values: CDR1 SGHNT, CDR2 YYREEE (reference sequence). CDR3 sequence: CASSLEGDRAV.

The V and J genes are TRBV9 and TRBJ2-7; TRBD2 matches 10 bases. This CDR3 spans 15 amino acids. Germline-derived CDR1 and CDR2 are SGDLS and YYNGEE. With 1 base clipped from V and 2 bases from J, the junction kept 3 bases outside the gene matches. The CDR3 bases are TGTGCCAGCAGCGTACTAGCGGGGGACACCTACGAGCAGTACTTC. Protein sequence: CASSVLAGDTYEQYF.

V usage is TRBV3-1 (or the pseudogene TRBV3-2) and J usage is TRBJ1-1; weak D call: TRBD1 (6 bases). V lost 2 bases, J lost 4 bases, and 8 bases lay in between. CDR3 length: 13 residues. Germline CDR1 reads LGHDT; CDR2 reads YNNKEL (reference sequence). CDR3 in DNA: TGTGCCAGCAGCCAACTGGGGGCCACTGAAGCTTTCTTT. Translating it yields CASSQLGATEAFF.

The chain is built from TRBV3-1 (or the pseudogene TRBV3-2) and TRBJ1-1; possible D gene TRBD1, 6 bases. The germline CDR1 and CDR2 sequences are LGHDT and YNNKEL (reference sequence). Trimming stripped 4 bases from V and 2 bases from J, with 11 bases between. This CDR3 has 14 amino acids. Written as DNA, the CDR3 is TGTGCCAGCAGCCGGTTACAGGGAAACACTGAAGCTTTCTTT. Protein product: CASSRLQGNTEAFF.

The chain links TRBV5-6 to TRBJ1-5, with D tentatively TRBD1 (5 bases). Trimming took off 0 bases at V and 6 bases at J, with 7 bases between the two ends. Germline V gene data show CDR1 as SGHDT and CDR2 as YYEEEE. This CDR3 comprises 13 residues. The CDR3 loop is CASSLGGGQPQHF. The CDR3, as DNA: TGTGCCAGCAGCTTGGGGGGGGGTCAGCCCCAGCATTTT.

The rearrangement joins TRBV2 to TRBJ1-6; TRBD1 might be the D (5 bases). The germline gives CDR1 SNHLY, CDR2 FYNNEI. The CDR3 totals 15 residues. V lost 6 bases and J 7 bases, leaving 16 bases between the germline ends. The CDR3 loop reads CASRREGQPNSPLHF. CDR3 sequence (DNA): TGTGCCAGCAGGAGGGAGGGGCAGCCCAATTCACCCCTCCACTTT.

The chain links TRBV19 to TRBJ2-4; D gene ambiguous. Per germline, CDR1 LNHDA and CDR2 SQIVND (reference sequence). This CDR3 has 15 amino acids. The germline V and J ends were trimmed by 8 bases and 2 bases, with 16 bases remaining between them. The CDR3, as DNA: TGTGCCAGTTCCTACAACAGCTGGTCCAAAAACATTCAGTACTTC. Encoded protein: CASSYNSWSKNIQYF. Filled out from reference TRBV19 and TRBJ2-4, the complete variable domain reads DGGITQSPKYLFRKEGQNVTLSCEQNLNHDAMYWYRQDPGQGLRLIYYSQIVNDFQKGDIAEGYSVSREKKESFPLTVTSAQKNPTAFYLCASSYNSWSKNIQYFGAGTRLSVL.

The V call is TRBV10-3, the J call TRBJ2-7; TRBD2 matches 12 bases. The CDR3 spans 17 residues. The germline V gene encodes CDR1 ENHRY and CDR2 SYGVKD. V lost 6 bases and J lost 0; bases outside the gene matches: 9. The CDR3 sequence is CAISQNLGLAGSYEQYF. CDR3 coding DNA: TGTGCCATCAGCCAGAACCTGGGACTAGCGGGCTCCTACGAGCAGTACTTC.

By share, this clone counts as medium-sized. V and J are TRBV10-3 and TRBJ1-2; 8 bases match TRBD1. The J segment lost 4 bases and the V segment lost 0 bases, leaving 4 bases of the junction unmatched. CDR3 length: 15 amino acids. Germline V lookup: CDR1 ENHRY, CDR2 SYGVKD. CDR3 in amino acids: CAISESGTGFYGYTF. Written as DNA, the CDR3 is TGTGCCATCAGTGAGTCTGGGACAGGATTCTATGGCTACACCTTC.

The chain recombines TRBV3-1 (or the pseudogene TRBV3-2) with TRBJ1-2, with 7 bases lining up with TRBD1. CDR1 and CDR2 (germline): LGHDT, YNNKEL (reference sequence). The CDR3 consists of 15 residues. After removal of 3 bases from V and 7 bases from J, the junction contained 11 bases not matched to a gene. CDR3 amino acids: CASSQEGWTGVGYTF. Written as DNA, the CDR3 is TGTGCCAGCAGCCAGGAGGGGTGGACAGGAGTTGGCTACACCTTC.

The rearrangement uses TRBV4-3 and TRBJ1-2; no clear D. Germline V gene lookup returns CDR1 LGHNA and CDR2 YSLEER. The length of the CDR3 is 15 residues. V dropped 4 bases and J dropped 4 bases, with 16 bases sitting between them. The CDR3: CASSLSVVAVYGYTF. The CDR3 DNA reads TGCGCCAGCAGCCTCTCGGTCGTAGCAGTCTATGGCTACACCTTC.

The V and J genes are TRBV6-5 and TRBJ1-4, with no clear D. This CDR3 region has 13 residues. V was trimmed by 0 bases and J by 13 bases, leaving 12 bases between them. Germline V gene sequence: CDR1 MNHEY, CDR2 SVGAGI. The CDR3 nucleotides are TGTGCCAGCAGTTACTCGACCTCGGAGCGACTGTTTTTT. Encoded protein: CASSYSTSERLFF.

This chain links TRBV11-1 with TRBJ2-2, with D possibly matching TRBD1 (6 bases). Germline V gene data show CDR1 as SGHAT and CDR2 as FQDESV (reference sequence). The CDR3 totals 13 residues. V was clipped by 2 bases and J by 8 bases, with 9 bases between them. CDR3 in DNA: TGTGCCAGCAGCTTATCAGGGGAAGGGGAGCTGTTTTTT. Protein sequence: CASSLSGEGELFF.